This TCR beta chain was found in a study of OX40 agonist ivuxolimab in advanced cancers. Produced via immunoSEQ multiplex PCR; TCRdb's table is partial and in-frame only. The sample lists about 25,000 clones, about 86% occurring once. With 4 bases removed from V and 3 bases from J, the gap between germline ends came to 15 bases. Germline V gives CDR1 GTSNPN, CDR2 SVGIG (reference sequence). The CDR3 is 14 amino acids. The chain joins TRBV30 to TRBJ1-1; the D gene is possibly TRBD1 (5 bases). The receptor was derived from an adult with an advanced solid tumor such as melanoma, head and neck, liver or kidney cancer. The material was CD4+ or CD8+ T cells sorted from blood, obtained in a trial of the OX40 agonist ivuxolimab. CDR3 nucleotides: TGTGCCTGGACCACCGGGGCGGGAGACACTGAAGCTTTCTTT. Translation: CAWTTGAGDTEAFF.